This T cell receptor beta chain was recovered during a study of Ad26.COV2.S vaccination and SARS-CoV-2 variants. About the study: Each vaccinee took Ad26.COV2.S intramuscularly, once or twice 56 days apart. The study, taken as a whole, reports: Spike-specific TCR breadth was greater in vaccine than placebo recipients. The analyses of TCR breadth and depth may have understated the size of total T cell responses.

Treatment defined: 19 received Ad26.COV2.S at low or high dose, single or two shots; roughly five received placebo; per-sample allocation not given. The investigators took samples on day 63 after the first vaccine or placebo injection. Expression of Wuhan-strain SARS-CoV-2 spike came from the Ad26 vector that formed the vaccine. This CDR3 is built from 11 residues. CDR1 is SQVTM, CDR2 ANQGSEA, per germline. V was trimmed by 6 bases and J by 3 bases, leaving 7 bases between them. A note on this clone: The target antigen is unknown.

Clones were sequenced by immunoSEQ multiplex PCR, and TCRdb holds only the in-frame ones, with some missing. The sample consists of about 280,000 clones, about 89% of them appearing once. The TCR was taken from a person between 18 and 65 years old who received the Ad26.COV2.S COVID-19 vaccine or a placebo. The chain has TRBV29-1 and TRBJ2-3; a weak D match, TRBD1 (6 bases). The material sequenced was peripheral blood, taken in a trial of Ad26.COV2.S vaccine versus placebo. The CDR3 loop reads CSVGHTDTQYF. The CDR3 DNA reads as TGCAGCGTGGGACATACAGATACGCAGTATTTT.